This entry is about one T cell receptor (beta chain). This sample is part of a study of T cell changes during pregnancy in multiple sclerosis. Only in-frame clones appear in the TCRdb table, and some are missing; sequencing was by immunoSEQ multiplex PCR. This table has 65,000 to 95,000 clones, 85% to 95% appearing once. From germline, CDR1 is GTSNPN and CDR2 SVGIG (reference sequence). The ends were cut back, 4 bases at V and 4 bases at J, with 13 bases in the middle. The length of the CDR3 is 13 residues. The clonotype originates from a female donor in good health, enrolled as a control in a pregnancy study. The genes are TRBV30 and TRBJ2-5; D not resolved. The sample in question was peripheral blood, obtained after pregnancy. CDR3 DNA sequence: TGTGCCTGGACCCCCCAGCCAGGAGAGACCCAGTACTTC. This gives the protein CAWTPQPGETQYF.